These 15 T cell receptor beta chains were all obtained from the same sample, sequenced in a study of blood T cell repertoires in COVID-19. Using immunoSEQ multiplex PCR, the repertoire was profiled, and TCRdb retains in-frame clones only, with some absent. The sample contains around 200,000 clones, around 79% of which appear only once. The sequencing sample was made of peripheral blood. All receptors come from a woman in her thirties or forties with COVID-19, enrolled during active disease.

This clone was seen only once. The chain uses TRBV6-5 and TRBJ1-6, with TRBD1 identical over 7 bases. Germline-derived CDR1 and CDR2 are MNHEY and SVGAGI. Trimming at V came to 0 bases and at J to 11 bases, leaving 7 bases not matched to a gene. The CDR3 has 15 residues. The CDR3 DNA is TGTGCCAGCAGTTACTCGAGAGGGGGCAGGGCACCCCTCCACTTT. This encodes CASSYSRGGRAPLHF.

This clone turned up a few times. The V call is TRBV5-1, the J call TRBJ1-6; perhaps TRBD1 as D (6 bases). The CDR3 totals 16 residues. CDR1 and CDR2 (germline): SGHRS, YFSETQ. With 2 bases removed from V and 3 bases from J, the gap between germline ends came to 12 bases. The CDR3 coding sequence is TGCGCCAGCAGCTTCGATGGACAGATCTATAATTCACCCCTCCACTTT. Translated: CASSFDGQIYNSPLHF.

This chain connects TRBV4-1 to TRBJ1-1; D is perhaps TRBD1 (5 bases). Trimming pared 1 base from V and 5 bases from J, leaving 11 bases between. CDR1 and CDR2 from the germline V gene are MGHRA and YSYEKL. The CDR3 runs 14 residues. CDR3: CASSQAQGGTEAFF. As DNA, the CDR3 is TGCGCCAGCAGCCAAGCCCAGGGTGGAACTGAAGCTTTCTTT.

The rearrangement links TRBV9 to TRBJ1-5; D is possibly TRBD1 (5 bases). This CDR3 has 14 amino acids. The germline gives CDR1 SGDLS, CDR2 YYNGEE. The V end was cut by 0 bases, the J end by 6 bases, with 10 bases between. DNA of the CDR3: TGTGCCAGCAGCGTAGATGGGGCTGGTCAGCCCCAGCATTTT. Translating gives CASSVDGAGQPQHF.

This clone was picked up a small number of times. This chain joins TRBV12-5 and TRBJ2-5; 12 nucleotides agree with TRBD1. The CDR3 totals 14 residues. Germline V gene lookup returns CDR1 LGHNT and CDR2 FRNRAP. Unmatched junction bases numbered 7, after V lost 9 bases and J lost 5 bases. The CDR3 loop is CARGQGAPAETQYF. Here the CDR3 DNA reads TGTGCTAGGGGACAGGGGGCCCCTGCGGAGACCCAGTACTTC.

The chain carries TRBV18 and TRBJ2-7, with a tentative D call TRBD1 (5 bases). CDR3 length: 13 amino acids. V dropped 0 bases and J dropped 9 bases, with 12 bases sitting between them. The germline V gene encodes CDR1 KGHSH and CDR2 LQKENI. In nucleotides, the CDR3 is TGTGCCAGCTCACCACCCAGCTCCCAGGGGCAGTACTTC. Its translation is CASSPPSSQGQYF.

The chain links TRBV2 to TRBJ1-5, with D unclear. Germline V gene data show CDR1 as SNHLY and CDR2 as FYNNEI. Trimming left V 2 bases short and J 2 bases short, with 7 bases between. The CDR3 is 14 amino acids. The CDR3 is CASSEFPGNQPQHF. The CDR3, as DNA: TGTGCCAGCAGTGAATTCCCGGGCAATCAGCCCCAGCATTTT.

This rearrangement joins TRBV2 to TRBJ1-2, with D possibly TRBD1 on 5 matching bases. Germline loops: CDR1 SNHLY, CDR2 FYNNEI. Trimming cost V 11 bases and J 3 bases, with 16 bases left between them. The CDR3 consists of 13 residues. The CDR3: CARKTDSHYGYTF. The CDR3 DNA is TGTGCCCGAAAGACAGATTCGCACTATGGCTACACCTTC.

The chain carries TRBV6-5 and TRBJ1-5; tentatively, D is TRBD1 (5 bases). V was clipped by 5 bases and J by 0 bases, with 8 bases between them. This CDR3 region has 14 residues. Germline V CDR1 and CDR2: MNHEY, SVGAGI. CDR3 nucleotide sequence: TGTGCCAGCAGTCAGGGCTTTAGCAATCAGCCCCAGCATTTT. It specifies CASSQGFSNQPQHF.

V is TRBV27 and J is TRBJ2-5; 14 nucleotides align to TRBD2. The CDR3 has 14 residues. The V and J ends lost 6 bases and 7 bases, in that order; junction bases with no gene match: 4. Germline V gene lookup returns CDR1 MNHEY and CDR2 SMNVEV (reference sequence). CDR3 region: CASRPGTSGGTQYF. As DNA, the CDR3 is TGTGCCAGCAGGCCCGGGACTAGCGGGGGGACCCAGTACTTC.

V and J are TRBV20-1 and TRBJ1-2, with D possibly TRBD1 on 6 matching bases. CDR3 size: 14 residues. V was pared by 3 bases and J by 2 bases, with 13 bases between. Per germline, CDR1 DFQATT and CDR2 SNEGSKA (reference sequence). CDR3 nucleotides: TGCAGTGCTAGTAATGCGGACAGCAACTATGGCTACACCTTC. Translating it yields CSASNADSNYGYTF.

The chain uses TRBV6-5 and TRBJ2-2, with D unclear. Trimming removed 7 bases at V and 4 bases at J, with 10 bases between. The germline gives CDR1 MNHEY, CDR2 SVGAGI. The CDR3 contains 13 residues. The CDR3 protein is CASMSPGTGELFF. The CDR3 DNA reads as TGTGCCAGCATGTCACCGGGCACCGGGGAGCTGTTTTTT.

There are a few counts of this clone. This chain connects TRBV29-1 to TRBJ1-6, with TRBD1 matching over 8 bases. The V gene's germline CDR1 is SQVTM and CDR2 ANQGSEA. V lost 5 bases, J lost 9 bases, and 6 bases stayed unmatched. The CDR3 contains 13 residues. CDR3 sequence: CSVSLDRVSPLHF. The CDR3, as DNA: TGCAGCGTTTCCCTGGACAGGGTTTCACCCCTCCACTTT. Drawing the rest from reference TRBV29-1 and TRBJ1-6, the complete variable domain is SAVISQKPSRDICQRGTSLTIQCQVDSQVTMMFWYRQQPGQSLTLIATANQGSEATYESGFVIDKFPISRPNLTFSTLTVSNMSPEDSSIYLCSVSLDRVSPLHFGNGTRLTVT.

The table lists this clone with a count of one. The rearrangement links TRBV30 to TRBJ2-3; D may be TRBD2 (6 bases). CDR1 is GTSNPN and CDR2 is SVGIG in the germline V gene (reference sequence). This CDR3 is 14 amino acids long. Trimming cost V 4 bases and J 2 bases, with 13 bases left between them. The CDR3 loop is CAWTRGTYTDTQYF. CDR3 sequence (DNA): TGTGCCTGGACGCGCGGGACCTACACAGATACGCAGTATTTT.

In its sample, this clone was seen once. The chain recombines TRBV3-1 (or the pseudogene TRBV3-2) with TRBJ1-1; D is possibly TRBD1 (6 bases). Germline loops: CDR1 LGHDT, CDR2 YNNKEL (reference sequence). V was trimmed by 6 bases and J by 4 bases, leaving 12 bases between them. This CDR3 is built from 13 residues. The DNA for the CDR3 is TGTGCCAGCAGTTGGGGGCTTGGCACTGAAGCTTTCTTT. It yields the protein CASSWGLGTEAFF.